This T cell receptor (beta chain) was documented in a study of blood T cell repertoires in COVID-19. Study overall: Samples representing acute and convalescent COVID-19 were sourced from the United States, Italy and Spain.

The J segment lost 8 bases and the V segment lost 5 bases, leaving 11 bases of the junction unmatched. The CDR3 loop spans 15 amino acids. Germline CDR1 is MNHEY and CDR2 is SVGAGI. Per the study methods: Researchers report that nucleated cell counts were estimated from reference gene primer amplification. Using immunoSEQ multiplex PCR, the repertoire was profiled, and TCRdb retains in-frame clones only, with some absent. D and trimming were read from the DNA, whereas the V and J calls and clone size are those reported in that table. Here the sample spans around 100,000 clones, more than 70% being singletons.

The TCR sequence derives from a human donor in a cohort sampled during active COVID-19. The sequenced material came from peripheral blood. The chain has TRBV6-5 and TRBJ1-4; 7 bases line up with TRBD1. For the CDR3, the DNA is TGTGCCAGCAGTATTCGACAGGGCCGTAGGGAAAAACTGTTTTTT. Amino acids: CASSIRQGRREKLFF.